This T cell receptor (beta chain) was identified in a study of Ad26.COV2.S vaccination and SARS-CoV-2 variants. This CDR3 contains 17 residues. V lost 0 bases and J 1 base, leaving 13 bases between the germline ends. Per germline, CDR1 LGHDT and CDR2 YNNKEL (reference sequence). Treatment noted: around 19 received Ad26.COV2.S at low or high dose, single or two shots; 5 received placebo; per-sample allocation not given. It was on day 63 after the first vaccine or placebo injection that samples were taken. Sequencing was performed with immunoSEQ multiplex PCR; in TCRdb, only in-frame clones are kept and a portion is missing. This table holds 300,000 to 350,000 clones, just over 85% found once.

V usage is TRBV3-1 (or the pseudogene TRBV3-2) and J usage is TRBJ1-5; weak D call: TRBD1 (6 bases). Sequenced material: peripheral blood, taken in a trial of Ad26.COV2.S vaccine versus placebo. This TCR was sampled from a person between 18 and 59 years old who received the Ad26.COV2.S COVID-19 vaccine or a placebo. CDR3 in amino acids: CASSQDSGGLSNQPQHF. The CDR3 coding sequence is TGTGCCAGCAGCCAAGATAGCGGGGGGCTAAGCAATCAGCCCCAGCATTTT.